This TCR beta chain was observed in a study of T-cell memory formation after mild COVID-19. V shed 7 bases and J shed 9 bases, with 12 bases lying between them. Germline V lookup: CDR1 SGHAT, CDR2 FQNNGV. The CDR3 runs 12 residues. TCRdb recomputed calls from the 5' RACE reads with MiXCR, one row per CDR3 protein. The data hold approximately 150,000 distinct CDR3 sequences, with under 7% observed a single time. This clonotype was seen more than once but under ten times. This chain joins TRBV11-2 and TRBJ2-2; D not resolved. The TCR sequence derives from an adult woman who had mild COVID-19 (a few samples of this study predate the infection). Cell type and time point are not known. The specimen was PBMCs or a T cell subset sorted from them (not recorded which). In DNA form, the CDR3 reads TGTGCCAGCACATACGGCCTGCGGGAGCTGTTTTTT. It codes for CASTYGLRELFF.